This T cell receptor beta chain was recorded in a study of memory CD4+ T cells and cytomegalovirus serostatus. Study summary: This sample comes from healthy Belgian adults, several CMV seropositive, about 25 seronegative.

Findings and caveats of the study: Of roughly 180 reported CMV TCRbeta sequences, 55 to 80 were found in memory CD4+ repertoires.

Comment on this clone: The antigen remains unidentified.

There are 16 residues in the CDR3. Trimming took 1 base from V and 12 from J, leaving 23 bases between them. From germline, CDR1 is SGHDT and CDR2 YYEEEE. Clones were sequenced by immunoSEQ multiplex PCR, and TCRdb holds only the in-frame ones, with some missing. The sample gives 54,000 or so clones, 80% to 85% of which show up once; around 1.1% is in the top ten. Single viable CD3+CD4+CD8-CD45RO+ cells were sorted as the memory CD4+ T cells. This TCR derives from an adult in good health and CMV-seronegative. The sequencing input was memory CD4+ T cells from blood. V is TRBV5-6 and J is TRBJ1-3; weak D call: TRBD1 (5 bases). The CDR3 DNA reads as TGTGCCAGCAGCTTGAATCCGTTGAGACGACTTGGACACATATATTTT. Protein product: CASSLNPLRRLGHIYF.